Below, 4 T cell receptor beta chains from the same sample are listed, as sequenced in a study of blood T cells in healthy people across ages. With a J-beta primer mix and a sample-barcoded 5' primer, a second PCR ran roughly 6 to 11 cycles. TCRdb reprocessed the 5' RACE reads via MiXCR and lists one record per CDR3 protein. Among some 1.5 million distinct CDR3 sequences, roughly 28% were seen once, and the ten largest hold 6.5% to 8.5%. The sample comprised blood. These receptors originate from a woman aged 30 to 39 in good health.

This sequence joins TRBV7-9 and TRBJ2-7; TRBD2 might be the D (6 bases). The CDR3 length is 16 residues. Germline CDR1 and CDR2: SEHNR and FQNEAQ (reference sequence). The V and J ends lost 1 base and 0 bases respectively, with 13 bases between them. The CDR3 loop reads CASSLGGGGDSYEQYF. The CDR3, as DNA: TGTGCCAGCAGCTTAGGAGGTGGAGGGGACTCCTACGAGCAGTACTTC.

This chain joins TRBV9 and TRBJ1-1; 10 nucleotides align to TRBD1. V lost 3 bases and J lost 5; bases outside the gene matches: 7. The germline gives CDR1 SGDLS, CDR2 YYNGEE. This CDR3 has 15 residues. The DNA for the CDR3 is TGTGCCAGCAGCGCTCCGGGACAGGGGAGGACTGAAGCTTTCTTT. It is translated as CASSAPGQGRTEAFF.

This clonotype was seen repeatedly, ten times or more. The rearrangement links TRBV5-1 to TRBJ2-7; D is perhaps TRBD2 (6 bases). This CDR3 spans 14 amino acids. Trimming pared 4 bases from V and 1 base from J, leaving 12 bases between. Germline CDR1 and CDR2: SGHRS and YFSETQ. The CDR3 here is CASSPRRESYEQYF. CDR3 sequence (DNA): TGCGCCAGCAGCCCAAGGAGGGAGTCCTACGAGCAGTACTTC.

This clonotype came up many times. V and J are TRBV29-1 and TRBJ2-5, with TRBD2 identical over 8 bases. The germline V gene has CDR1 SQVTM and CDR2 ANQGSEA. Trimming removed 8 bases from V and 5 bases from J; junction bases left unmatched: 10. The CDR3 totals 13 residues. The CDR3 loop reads CSFSGGPSETQYF. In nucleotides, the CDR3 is TGCAGCTTCAGCGGGGGTCCGTCGGAGACCCAGTACTTC.